These 27 T cell receptor beta chains were sequenced from one sample in a study of shared clonotypes between healthy human individuals. The data were produced by immunoSEQ multiplex PCR, yet TCRdb's version contains in-frame clones alone and is incomplete. This sample has about 2.4 million clones, with 80% to 95% found just once. Sequencing used naive CD4+ T cells from PBMCs. Documented subset: CD45RA+ positively selected. These receptors were obtained from a man aged 18 to 35 in good health. Some clones in this sample may be carry-over from other donors' samples.

The chain joins TRBV28 to TRBJ1-5; D is uncertain. The CDR3 is 14 amino acids. V gave up 7 bases and J gave up 6 bases, with 16 bases separating them. Germline-derived CDR1 and CDR2 are MDHEN and SYDVKM. CDR3 DNA: TGTGCCAGCACCGTAGGTAGGCCAAGTCAGCCCCAGCATTTT. Its translation is CASTVGRPSQPQHF.

V usage is TRBV5-1 and J usage is TRBJ1-1, with 7 bases that match TRBD1. Germline CDR1 is SGHRS and CDR2 is YFSETQ. With 0 bases clipped from V and 5 bases from J, the junction kept 7 bases outside the gene matches. The CDR3 spans 15 residues. CDR3 sequence (DNA): TGCGCCAGCAGCTTGGTTTGGACAGGAGAGACTGAAGCTTTCTTT. Residues: CASSLVWTGETEAFF. Full variable domain (remainder filled in from reference TRBV5-1 and TRBJ1-1): KAGVTQTPRYLIKTRGQQVTLSCSPISGHRSVSWYQQTPGQGLQFLFEYFSETQRNKGNFPGRFSGRQFSNSRSEMNVSTLELGDSALYLCASSLVWTGETEAFFGQGTRLTVV.

A single count supports this clone. The J gene is TRBJ1-2, the V gene TRBV6-6; TRBD1 aligns across 7 bases. This CDR3 comprises 15 residues. The J segment lost 8 bases and the V segment lost 4 bases, leaving 13 bases of the junction unmatched. Germline V gives CDR1 MNHNY, CDR2 SVGAGI (reference sequence). This CDR3 reads CASSFLPGGLRGYTF. CDR3 sequence (DNA): TGTGCCAGCAGTTTTTTGCCAGGGGGTTTACGGGGCTACACCTTC.

The chain carries TRBV4-3 and TRBJ1-6, with TRBD1 matching over 10 bases. The CDR3 covers 16 residues. CDR1 is LGHNA and CDR2 is YSLEER in the germline V gene. The junction had 5 bases not matched to a gene; V was cut back by 0 bases and J by 9 bases. Here the CDR3 reads CASSQDFRTGGSPLHF. The DNA of the CDR3 is TGCGCCAGCAGCCAAGATTTTAGGACAGGGGGTTCACCCCTCCACTTT.

About this clone: Different DNA sequences within this sample yield the same CDR3. The chain is built from TRBV9 and TRBJ2-5; D is unclear. V was trimmed by 0 bases and J by 5 bases, leaving 11 bases between them. CDR1 and CDR2 (germline): SGDLS, YYNGEE. This CDR3 has 14 residues. The CDR3 loop reads CASSVEWGGETQYF. DNA for the CDR3: TGTGCCAGCAGCGTAGAATGGGGTGGGGAGACCCAGTACTTC.

The sample holds one count of this clone. The chain recombines TRBV6-1 with TRBJ2-2; D remains ambiguous. V dropped 6 bases and J dropped 4 bases, with 15 bases sitting between them. The germline V gene encodes CDR1 MNHNS and CDR2 SASEGT. This CDR3 contains 15 residues. Here the CDR3 DNA reads TGTGCCAGCAGCCAGCCGACAAGGCCCACCGGGGAGCTGTTTTTT. As protein: CASSQPTRPTGELFF.

The CDR3 loop is CASSFGTGQPQHF. The CDR3 region has the DNA TGTGCCAGCAGCTTCGGGACGGGACAGCCCCAGCATTTT. This chain joins TRBV7-2 and TRBJ1-5; D perhaps matches TRBD1 (5 bases). Trimming shortened V by 3 bases and J by 7 bases, and 10 bases separated the two germline ends. The CDR3 loop spans 13 amino acids. Looked up from germline, CDR1 is SGHTA and CDR2 is FQGNSA.

CDR3: CASIVGPKASNEQFF. The CDR3 DNA is TGTGCCAGCATCGTCGGGCCCAAGGCATCCAATGAGCAGTTCTTC. The rearrangement links TRBV5-5 to TRBJ2-1; no firm D call. Trimming pared 6 bases from V and 6 bases from J, leaving 19 bases between. The CDR3 length is 15 residues. The germline gives CDR1 SGHKS, CDR2 YYEKEE (reference sequence).

This clone was recorded a few times. J is TRBJ1-2 and V is TRBV7-9, with D possibly being TRBD1 (5 bases). The length of the CDR3 is 14 residues. Per germline, CDR1 SEHNR and CDR2 FQNEAQ (reference sequence). V dropped 1 base and J dropped 0 bases, with 6 bases sitting between them. CDR3 region: CASSLGTTNYGYTF. The DNA of the CDR3 is TGTGCCAGCAGCTTAGGGACAACTAACTATGGCTACACCTTC.

The CDR3 DNA sequence: TGTGCCAGCAGCGGGACAGCCGTTAACTATGGCTACACCTTC. The encoded protein is CASSGTAVNYGYTF. The gene calls are TRBV9 and TRBJ1-2; D may be TRBD1 (6 bases). The V end was cut by 3 bases, the J end by 1 base, with 10 bases between. In germline, CDR1 is SGDLS, CDR2 YYNGEE. The CDR3 sequence is 14 residues long.

The CDR3 reads CASSLLGGSPRSYEQYF. For the CDR3, the DNA is TGTGCCAGCAGCTTATTGGGGGGCTCGCCGCGTTCCTACGAGCAGTACTTC. The J gene is TRBJ2-7, the V gene TRBV7-2, with D tentatively TRBD1 or TRBD2 (6 bases each). The length of the CDR3 is 17 residues. CDR1 and CDR2 (germline): SGHTA, FQGNSA. Trimming removed 2 bases from V and 1 base from J, with 18 bases in between. Full variable domain (remainder filled in from reference TRBV7-2 and TRBJ2-7): GAGVSQSPSNKVTEKGKDVELRCDPISGHTALYWYRQSLGQGLEFLIYFQGNSAPDKSGLPSDRFSAERTGGSVSTLTIQRTQQEDSAVYLCASSLLGGSPRSYEQYFGPGTRLTVT.

The chain couples TRBV6-5 to TRBJ2-2, with 8 nucleotides matching TRBD1. CDR3 length: 15 residues. V gave up 6 bases and J gave up 4 bases; unmatched junction bases: 7. Germline assignment: CDR1 MNHEY and CDR2 SVGAGI. As DNA, the CDR3 is TGTGCCAGCAGGGCCCCGGGACAGGTCACCGGGGAGCTGTTTTTT. Translation gives CASRAPGQVTGELFF.

This chain connects TRBV28 to TRBJ2-3; 8 bases line up with TRBD2. CDR1 and CDR2 (germline): MDHEN, SYDVKM. Losses at the gene ends were 3 bases for V and 4 bases for J; bases not matched to a gene: 12. The CDR3 has 17 residues. The CDR3: CASSFEGGTSGADTQYF. CDR3 DNA: TGTGCCAGCAGTTTTGAGGGGGGGACTAGTGGGGCAGATACGCAGTATTTT.

This CDR3 reads CAWSNSRAFGGKNSNQPQHF. In DNA form, the CDR3 reads TGTGCCTGGAGTAACTCAAGAGCCTTCGGGGGGAAAAATAGCAATCAGCCCCAGCATTTT. The V gene is TRBV30, the J gene TRBJ1-5; TRBD1 might be the D (5 bases). Trimming cost V 2 bases and J 0 bases, with 26 bases left between them. CDR1 is GTSNPN and CDR2 is SVGIG in the germline V gene (reference sequence). CDR3 length equals 20 residues.

V and J are TRBV19 and TRBJ2-3; 9 nucleotides line up with TRBD1. The V gene's germline CDR1 is LNHDA and CDR2 SQIVND (reference sequence). The CDR3 extends over 14 amino acids. J gave up 5 bases and V 5 bases, and 5 bases lay outside the gene matches. The CDR3 DNA is TGTGCCAGTAGTTTACGGACAGGGGTAGATACGCAGTATTTT. This codes for CASSLRTGVDTQYF.

This clone was counted a single time. The chain combines TRBV5-1 with TRBJ2-7; no clear D. With 1 base removed from V and 3 bases from J, the gap between germline ends came to 11 bases. The CDR3 extends over 14 amino acids. CDR1 is SGHRS and CDR2 is YFSETQ in the germline V gene. The CDR3 DNA reads as TGCGCCAGCAGCTTGAAATGGGTAGACTACGAGCAGTACTTC. Its translation: CASSLKWVDYEQYF.

V is TRBV19 and J is TRBJ1-1; D is undetermined. V lost 2 bases, J lost 0 bases, and 16 bases lay in between. The CDR3 spans 17 residues. The germline CDR1 and CDR2 sequences are LNHDA and SQIVND (reference sequence). The DNA for the CDR3 is TGTGCCAGTAGTATAAATCCGGATAAGGTCATGAACACTGAAGCTTTCTTT. This translates into CASSINPDKVMNTEAFF.

This clone occurred a few times. CDR3 amino acids: CASSLVGFGDTEAFF. In DNA, the CDR3 is TGTGCCAGCAGCTTAGTGGGCTTCGGGGACACTGAAGCTTTCTTT. V is TRBV7-2 and J is TRBJ1-1, with D unresolved. The CDR3 length is 15 residues. Trimming left V 1 base short and J 3 bases short, with 12 bases between. From germline, CDR1 is SGHTA and CDR2 FQGNSA.

V usage is TRBV2 and J usage is TRBJ2-5, with a possible D match to TRBD1 (5 bases). V lost 5 bases and J lost 3, with 13 bases in between. The CDR3 runs 14 residues. CDR1 and CDR2 from the germline V gene are SNHLY and FYNNEI. DNA for the CDR3: TGTGCCAGCAGTTTAGACAGATACGAAGAGACCCAGTACTTC. It translates to CASSLDRYEETQYF.

The rearrangement joins TRBV5-4 to TRBJ1-1, with 7 bases matching TRBD1. The CDR3 runs 15 residues. V dropped 4 bases and J dropped 0; count of bases not matched to a gene: 6. The germline CDR1 and CDR2 sequences are SGHNT and YYREEE (reference sequence). The CDR3 DNA reads as TGTGCCAGCAGCCCGGGACAGATATTGAACACTGAAGCTTTCTTT. Protein: CASSPGQILNTEAFF.

The rearrangement links TRBV5-1 to TRBJ2-2, with no clear D. Germline CDR1 reads SGHRS; CDR2 reads YFSETQ. The V gene lost 3 bases and the J gene lost 3 bases, with 9 bases spanning the gap. This CDR3 has 14 residues. The CDR3 nucleotides read TGCGCCAGCAGCTGGAGTTGGTACACCGGGGAGCTGTTTTTT. Translated, it gives CASSWSWYTGELFF.

The rearrangement uses TRBV18 and TRBJ1-1; TRBD1 matches 8 bases. CDR1 is KGHSH and CDR2 is LQKENI in the germline V gene. The V segment lost 6 bases and the J segment 7 bases; nucleotides outside the gene matches: 13. CDR3 length: 15 amino acids. The CDR3 loop reads CASSPEAGQEIEAFF. The CDR3 coding sequence is TGTGCCAGCTCTCCCGAGGCGGGACAGGAGATTGAAGCTTTCTTT.

This chain uses TRBV21-1 with TRBJ1-2. TRBV21-1 is classified as a pseudogene. CDR3 size: 15 residues. CDR3 bases: TGTGCCAGCAGCAGTTCTTGGTCACGCCTCTATGGCTACACCTTC. As protein: CASSSSWSRLYGYTF.

In this sample, this clone turned up once. The genes are TRBV2 and TRBJ1-4, with 9 bases fitting TRBD1. Germline V gene sequence: CDR1 SNHLY, CDR2 FYNNEI. Trimming took 7 bases from V and 1 from J; bases not matched to a gene: 7. CDR3 length equals 16 residues. The CDR3 region has the DNA TGTGCCAGCATTTTCGGACAGGGGAGAACTAATGAAAAACTGTTTTTT. The encoded protein is CASIFGQGRTNEKLFF.

J is TRBJ1-5 and V is TRBV5-3; D gene ambiguous. TRBV5-3 is placed among ORFs of uncertain function. The CDR3 has 13 amino acids. V was shortened by 4 bases and J by 3 bases, with 8 bases between the two germline ends. Written as DNA, the CDR3 is TGTGCCAGAAGCCACAGCACCAATCAGCCCCAGCATTTT. This gives the protein CARSHSTNQPQHF.

V gene TRBV30 combines with J gene TRBJ1-4; D uncertain. V lost 2 bases and J lost 4, with 11 bases in between. Germline CDR1 is GTSNPN and CDR2 is SVGIG (reference sequence). The CDR3 is 14 amino acids. CDR3 protein: CAWSTGGLNEKLFF. CDR3 bases: TGTGCCTGGAGTACGGGTGGTCTTAATGAAAAACTGTTTTTT.

This chain joins TRBV28 and TRBJ2-3; D ambiguous. With 2 bases removed from V and 8 bases from J, the gap between germline ends came to 5 bases. CDR3 length: 11 residues. CDR1 and CDR2 from the germline V gene are MDHEN and SYDVKM. The CDR3 DNA reads as TGTGCCAGCAGTTTAGGTGGTACGCAGTATTTT. Translation gives CASSLGGTQYF. Full variable domain (outside the CDR3, taken from reference TRBV28 and TRBJ2-3): DVKVTQSSRYLVKRTGEKVFLECVQDMDHENMFWYRQDPGLGLRLIYFSYDVKMKEKGDIPEGYSVSREKKERFSLILESASTNQTSMYLCASSLGGTQYFGPGTRLTVL.